Described below is a single TCR beta chain sequence and its context. Its specificity is not known. Profiling relied on immunoSEQ multiplex PCR, and the TCRdb table lists in-frame clones only, not all of them. The sample lists tens of thousands of clones, roughly 88% occurring once. These data originate in a study of T cell responses to AZD1222 COVID-19 vaccine. Study-wide results and limits: Increased Spike-specific TCR breadth and depth were observed after two AZD1222 doses. Spike as a whole was targeted by vaccine-associated CD4 TCRs, dominant at 160-218 and 743-854.

The CDR3 contains 15 residues. Germline CDR1 MNHEY, CDR2 SVGAGI. V was trimmed by 0 bases and J by 2 bases, leaving 10 bases between them. The TCR originated in an adult who received the AZD1222 COVID-19 vaccine. The J gene is TRBJ1-2, the V gene TRBV6-5; TRBD1 is a possible D gene (6 bases). This specimen consisted of peripheral blood, obtained 28 days after the second AZD1222 dose. This CDR3 is CASSYSTGENYGYTF. CDR3 sequence (DNA): TGTGCCAGCAGTTACTCGACAGGAGAGAACTATGGCTACACCTTC.